This is a list of T cell receptor beta chains from one sample in a study of T cells in Graves' hyperthyroidism and ophthalmopathy. TCRdb re-derived calls from the multiplex PCR reads in MiXCR, one entry per CDR3 protein. Seen here are roughly 420,000 distinct CDR3 sequences, approximately 13% observed once, and the top ten hold 5.3%. Material: blood. These TCRs come from a woman younger than 35 with Graves' hyperthyroidism. Both conserved end residues are part of each CDR3. D genes are given only for firm matches. The size entry is marked missing in some rows and otherwise reads once, few, many or a size class.

DNA: TGCAGCGTAGACTCCGGGACTCTATACGAGCAGTACTTC
CDR3: CSVDSGTLYEQYF
V: TRBV29-1
D: -
J: TRBJ2-7
size: few

DNA: TGTGCCAGCAGCCAACAGACAGTGGTGAACACTGAAGCTTTCTTT
CDR3: CASSQQTVVNTEAFF
V: TRBV14
D: -
J: TRBJ1-1
size: -

DNA: TGTGCCAGCAGTTTGAATAGGGGTGGCAATCAGCCCCAGCATTTT
CDR3: CASSLNRGGNQPQHF
V: TRBV28
D: -
J: TRBJ1-5
size: -

DNA: TGCAGCGTCGGCCAGGGGGCAAAATACAATGAGCAGTTCTTC
CDR3: CSVGQGAKYNEQFF
V: TRBV29-1
D: TRBD1
J: TRBJ2-1
size: -

DNA: TGCAGTGCCCCGCCCCGACAGATATCACAAGAGACCCAGTACTTC
CDR3: CSAPPRQISQETQYF
V: TRBV20-1
D: -
J: TRBJ2-5
size: many

DNA: TGTGCCAGCAGCTGGGGACTAGCGAGTAAAGAGACCCAGTACTTC
CDR3: CASSWGLASKETQYF
V: TRBV7-2
D: TRBD2
J: TRBJ2-5
size: -

DNA: TGTGCCAGCAGCTCACCGGGACTAGCGGGAAACGAGCAGTACTTC
CDR3: CASSSPGLAGNEQYF
V: TRBV7-2
D: TRBD2
J: TRBJ2-7
size: many

DNA: TGTGCCAGCAGTTGGACAGGTAGCAATCAGCCCCAGCATTTT
CDR3: CASSWTGSNQPQHF
V: TRBV2
D: TRBD1
J: TRBJ1-5
size: many

DNA: TGTGCCACACGTGGGAGTTCGGATGGCTACACCTTC
CDR3: CATRGSSDGYTF
V: TRBV6-2/TRBV6-3
D: -
J: TRBJ1-2
size: -

DNA: TGTGCCAGCAGCTTATATCAGGGGATCGGCGAGCAGTACTTC
CDR3: CASSLYQGIGEQYF
V: TRBV7-2
D: -
J: TRBJ2-7
size: -

DNA: TGCAGTGCCCGGGGACAGGGAGAGACCCAGTACTTC
CDR3: CSARGQGETQYF
V: TRBV20-1
D: TRBD1
J: TRBJ2-5
size: many

DNA: TGTGCCAGCAGCCGGACACTCCAAGAGACCCAGTACTTC
CDR3: CASSRTLQETQYF
V: TRBV5-6
D: -
J: TRBJ2-5
size: many

DNA: TGCAGTGCTAGGAAACTAGCGGGAGCCCGGAGCTACGAGCAGTACTTC
CDR3: CSARKLAGARSYEQYF
V: TRBV20-1
D: TRBD2
J: TRBJ2-7
size: many

DNA: TGCAGCGTTGTATTTTTGAGGGAGCAAGAGACCCAGTACTTC
CDR3: CSVVFLREQETQYF
V: TRBV29-1
D: -
J: TRBJ2-5
size: -

DNA: TGTGCCAGCAGTAAAGACAGGGGCGTCACAGATACGCAGTATTTT
CDR3: CASSKDRGVTDTQYF
V: TRBV5-4
D: TRBD1
J: TRBJ2-3
size: many

DNA: TGTGCCAGCAGGATGGGACTAGGATACAATGAGCAGTTCTTC
CDR3: CASRMGLGYNEQFF
V: TRBV2
D: TRBD2
J: TRBJ2-1
size: -

DNA: TGTGCCACCAGTGACCGAGCTCGACCCGATCAGCCCCAGCATTTT
CDR3: CATSDRARPDQPQHF
V: TRBV24-1
D: -
J: TRBJ1-5
size: few

DNA: TGCAGTGCTAGTAGGGGACGTCGAGAGACCCAGTACTTC
CDR3: CSASRGRRETQYF
V: TRBV20-1
D: -
J: TRBJ2-5
size: many

DNA: TGTGCCAGCAGCTTGGACATCGGAAGCTCCTACGAGCAGTACTTC
CDR3: CASSLDIGSSYEQYF
V: TRBV7-2
D: -
J: TRBJ2-7
size: many

DNA: TGCAGTGCGATTAACTTTGGAAGATTAAGCTCCTACGAGCAGTACTTC
CDR3: CSAINFGRLSSYEQYF
V: TRBV20-1
D: -
J: TRBJ2-7
size: many

DNA: TGTGCCATCAGTAGACAGGGGGCAGGCAATGAGCAGTTCTTC
CDR3: CAISRQGAGNEQFF
V: TRBV10-3
D: TRBD1
J: TRBJ2-1
size: many

DNA: TGTGCCAGCAGCACCCGCGTCATACGGGGCACTGAAGCTTTCTTT
CDR3: CASSTRVIRGTEAFF
V: TRBV6-1
D: -
J: TRBJ1-1
size: few

DNA: TGTGCCAGCAGCTTAGGTGGCTGGGGATCCTACGAGCAGTACTTC
CDR3: CASSLGGWGSYEQYF
V: TRBV7-2
D: -
J: TRBJ2-7
size: -

DNA: TGTGCCAGCAGTTTATTCGACAGGGTTGGGACCACTGAAGCTTTCTTT
CDR3: CASSLFDRVGTTEAFF
V: TRBV9
D: TRBD1
J: TRBJ1-1
size: -

DNA: TGCGCCAGCAGCTTGGCCTCTAGGGGGCTAGGGGAGACCCAGTACTTC
CDR3: CASSLASRGLGETQYF
V: TRBV5-1
D: TRBD1
J: TRBJ2-5
size: many

DNA: TGCAGTGCTAGAGCCCCTCCGGGGCAAGAGACCCAGTACTTC
CDR3: CSARAPPGQETQYF
V: TRBV20-1
D: -
J: TRBJ2-5
size: many

DNA: TGCAGCGTCCGAACGGGTTGGGAGCAGTACTTC
CDR3: CSVRTGWEQYF
V: TRBV29-1
D: -
J: TRBJ2-7
size: -

DNA: TGTGCCAGCAGTTTAGCCCCCCTCGCGGTGAGCACAGATACGCAGTATTTT
CDR3: CASSLAPLAVSTDTQYF
V: TRBV6-1
D: -
J: TRBJ2-3
size: many

DNA: TGTGCCAGCAGTTTATTTGGCAGGGGTAGAGAGACCCAGTACTTC
CDR3: CASSLFGRGRETQYF
V: TRBV27
D: -
J: TRBJ2-5
size: many

DNA: TGTGCCAGCATCAGTTCCCCGGGGGAGACCCAGTACTTC
CDR3: CASISSPGETQYF
V: TRBV28
D: -
J: TRBJ2-5
size: -

DNA: TGTGCCAGCAGCCCGAAGGGACTAGCCAGGGGGTACGGCACAGATACGCAGTATTTT
CDR3: CASSPKGLARGYGTDTQYF
V: TRBV7-2
D: TRBD2
J: TRBJ2-3
size: many

DNA: TGCAGTGCTGGAGGGACGGCGGAGGGTGGCTACACCTTC
CDR3: CSAGGTAEGGYTF
V: TRBV20-1
D: -
J: TRBJ1-2
size: many

DNA: TGTGCCATCAGTAAAAACGGGGTGAACACTGAAGCTTTCTTT
CDR3: CAISKNGVNTEAFF
V: TRBV10-3
D: -
J: TRBJ1-1
size: -

DNA: TGTGCCAGCAGCCAAGACCCCGGGCCCACCTACGAGCAGTACTTC
CDR3: CASSQDPGPTYEQYF
V: TRBV3-1
D: -
J: TRBJ2-7
size: many

DNA: TGTGCCTGGAGTGTGGGACAGGGGTATGAAGCTTTCTTT
CDR3: CAWSVGQGYEAFF
V: TRBV30
D: TRBD1
J: TRBJ1-1
size: many

DNA: TGTGCCAGCAGCTTTGGTAACTTTCGTTCCTACGAGCAGTACTTC
CDR3: CASSFGNFRSYEQYF
V: TRBV25-1
D: -
J: TRBJ2-7
size: few

DNA: TGTGCCAGCTCACCAGGGGAATTACAGGGCTACGAGCAGTACTTC
CDR3: CASSPGELQGYEQYF
V: TRBV18
D: -
J: TRBJ2-7
size: -

DNA: TGTGCCAGTAGTGTGCAGGCGGCCTACGAGCAGTACTTC
CDR3: CASSVQAAYEQYF
V: TRBV19
D: -
J: TRBJ2-7
size: few

DNA: TGTGCCAGCAGGCTCTCCTACGAGCAGTACTTC
CDR3: CASRLSYEQYF
V: TRBV2
D: -
J: TRBJ2-7
size: many

DNA: TGTGCCAGCAGTGCAAGTGACGGAACCAATGAGCAGTTCTTC
CDR3: CASSASDGTNEQFF
V: TRBV2
D: -
J: TRBJ2-1
size: many

DNA: TGCAGTGCTCCTAGACAGACCACCACTGAAGCTTTCTTT
CDR3: CSAPRQTTTEAFF
V: TRBV20-1
D: -
J: TRBJ1-1
size: many

DNA: TGCGCCAGCAGCTACACCGGGCCCCCGAGTGAAAAACTGTTTTTT
CDR3: CASSYTGPPSEKLFF
V: TRBV5-1
D: -
J: TRBJ1-4
size: -

DNA: TGTGCCAGCAGCTTGGTTTCAGGGGGCGGGGAGACCCAGTACTTC
CDR3: CASSLVSGGGETQYF
V: TRBV5-6
D: TRBD1
J: TRBJ2-5
size: many

DNA: TGTGCCAGCAGCCGGGACGTGACCTACGAGCAGTACTTC
CDR3: CASSRDVTYEQYF
V: TRBV7-9
D: -
J: TRBJ2-7
size: few

DNA: TGTGCCAGCAGCCCTAGCGGGGGCGCCTGGGCAAACACTGAAGCTTTCTTT
CDR3: CASSPSGGAWANTEAFF
V: TRBV9
D: -
J: TRBJ1-1
size: many

DNA: TGTGCCAGCAGTGCAGGGTTTATGGATACGCAGTATTTT
CDR3: CASSAGFMDTQYF
V: TRBV6-4
D: -
J: TRBJ2-3
size: few

DNA: TGTGCCATCAGTCTTTCCGGGACAGGGACCTACGAGCAGTACTTC
CDR3: CAISLSGTGTYEQYF
V: TRBV10-3
D: TRBD1
J: TRBJ2-7
size: many

DNA: TGTGCCAGCAGCGGAAACAGAGACACTGAAGCTTTCTTT
CDR3: CASSGNRDTEAFF
V: TRBV7-3
D: -
J: TRBJ1-1
size: few

DNA: TGTGCCCGCAGCGATACAGGGTGGGAGACCCAGTACTTC
CDR3: CARSDTGWETQYF
V: TRBV3-1
D: -
J: TRBJ2-5
size: few